One and the same sample provided the 22 T cell receptor beta chains below, sequenced in a study of T cells in Graves' hyperthyroidism and ophthalmopathy. RNA transcripts were the template for amplifying TCR beta CDR3 regions. The TCR CDR3 first-round RT-PCR relied on the HTBI primer set. MiXCR, run by TCRdb on the multiplex PCR reads, gives a single entry per CDR3 protein. The sample carries 250,000 to 400,000 distinct CDR3 sequences, 12% to 15% recorded once. The sample was blood. Receptors were obtained from a woman aged 40 to 50 with Graves' ophthalmopathy.

At least ten counts were recorded for this clonotype. At one of its ends the junction is not consistent with the germline gene, which may arise from a read error. The V gene is TRBV4-1, the J gene TRBJ2-5; 7 bases are shared with TRBD1. The CDR3 totals 13 residues. The V gene's germline CDR1 is MGHRA and CDR2 YSYEKL. In DNA form, the CDR3 reads TGTGCCAGCAGCCCCGGGACAGAAGAGACCCAGTACTTC. Translation gives CASSPGTEETQYF.

The chain employs TRBV20-1 and TRBJ2-2, with no clear D. The ends were cut back, 3 bases at V and 0 bases at J, with 5 bases in the middle. The CDR3 contains 13 residues. The V gene's germline CDR1 is DFQATT and CDR2 SNEGSKA (reference sequence). The CDR3 nucleotides are TGCAGTGCTAGTGGCCCGAACACCGGGGAGCTGTTTTTT. It is translated as CSASGPNTGELFF.

Ten or more counts support this clonotype. V is TRBV7-8 and J is TRBJ1-2; 9 bases match TRBD1. This CDR3 is 16 amino acids long. V dropped 5 bases and J dropped 7; count of bases not matched to a gene: 14. Germline V lookup: CDR1 SGHVS, CDR2 FQNEAQ. CDR3 loop: CASSNRGGTGHTGYTF. As DNA, the CDR3 is TGTGCCAGCAGCAATAGGGGTGGGACAGGGCATACTGGCTACACCTTC.

This clonotype was seen many times. V usage is TRBV12-5 and J usage is TRBJ2-1; 9 bases are a match to TRBD2. Germline V gives CDR1 LGHNT, CDR2 FRNRAP. V lost 1 base and J lost 3; bases outside the gene matches: 10. The CDR3 totals 18 residues. The CDR3: CASGLGPSGTSSYNEQFF. The CDR3 DNA follows: TGTGCTAGTGGTTTGGGTCCCTCCGGGACTAGCAGCTACAATGAGCAGTTCTTC.

In the case of this clonotype: One base away lies a much larger clone, so this may be a sequencing read error. The CDR3 end shows no conserved phenylalanine or tryptophan, and so a read error is likely. The chain couples TRBV2 to TRBJ1-5; no definite D call. The CDR3 covers 15 residues. In germline, CDR1 is SNHLY, CDR2 FYNNEI. V lost 8 bases to trimming and J lost 3 bases, with 17 bases between them. The CDR3 sequence is CASSQEGGDNQPQHL. The CDR3 DNA sequence: TGTGCCAGCTCTCAGGAGGGCGGAGACAATCAGCCCCAGCATCTT.

This clonotype was picked up many times. The chain is built from TRBV11-2 and TRBJ2-1, with 7 bases aligning to TRBD1. The germline V gene has CDR1 SGHAT and CDR2 FQNNGV. Losses at the gene ends were 7 bases for V and 5 bases for J; bases not matched to a gene: 5. The CDR3 consists of 13 residues. The CDR3, as DNA: TGTGCCAGCAACCCGACAGGGAACAATGAGCAGTTCTTC. This sequence encodes CASNPTGNNEQFF. The full variable domain, with the rest looked up from reference TRBV11-2 and TRBJ2-1, is EAGVAQSPRYKIIEKRQSVAFWCNPISGHATLYWYQQILGQGPKLLIQFQNNGVVDDSQLPKDRFSAERLKGVDSTLKIQPAKLEDSAVYLCASNPTGNNEQFFGPGTRLTVL.

This clonotype was detected a few times. The chain employs TRBV11-3 and TRBJ1-1, with TRBD1 identical over 7 bases. This CDR3 has 17 amino acids. The V segment lost 3 bases and the J segment 0 bases; nucleotides outside the gene matches: 10. Germline lookup yields CDR1 SGHNT and CDR2 YENEEA. CDR3 loop: CASSFWGQGGVNTEAFF. DNA of the CDR3: TGTGCCAGCAGCTTTTGGGGTCAGGGGGGAGTGAACACTGAAGCTTTCTTT.

Turning to this clonotype: A much larger clone lies one base from this, so it may be a read error. The conserved phenylalanine or tryptophan is not found at the CDR3 terminus, so this likely reflects a read error. This chain links TRBV28 with TRBJ2-3; 8 bases line up with TRBD2. V lost 2 bases and J lost 4; bases outside the gene matches: 2. Germline V gene sequence: CDR1 MDHEN, CDR2 SYDVKM. The CDR3 is 14 amino acids. This CDR3 is CASSLTGGADTQYL. CDR3 in DNA: TGTGCCAGCAGTTTAACCGGGGGGGCAGATACGCAGTATCTT.

The chain has TRBV5-4 and TRBJ1-2; TRBD1 agrees at 7 bases. V dropped 2 bases and J dropped 3; count of bases not matched to a gene: 7. Germline V gene lookup returns CDR1 SGHNT and CDR2 YYREEE (reference sequence). The CDR3 is 15 residues long. CDR3 protein: CASSFPGGFDYGYTF. The CDR3 bases are TGTGCCAGCAGCTTCCCAGGGGGATTTGACTATGGCTACACCTTC.

This clonotype showed up just a few times. The rearrangement joins TRBV7-9 to TRBJ1-4; no clear D gene. This CDR3 has 14 amino acids. Germline V gene lookup returns CDR1 SEHNR and CDR2 FQNEAQ (reference sequence). V was cut by 5 bases and J by 5 bases, with 12 bases left in between. CDR3 bases: TGTGCCAGCAGCACCTCAGGACGGAATGAAAAACTGTTTTTT. Protein: CASSTSGRNEKLFF.

At least ten counts were recorded for this clonotype. The gene calls are TRBV7-9 and TRBJ1-1; D is undetermined. CDR1 and CDR2 from the germline V gene are SEHNR and FQNEAQ (reference sequence). The CDR3 totals 15 residues. V was cut by 1 base and J by 0 bases, with 9 bases left in between. Here the CDR3 reads CASSLGEALNTEAFF. CDR3 nucleotide sequence: TGTGCCAGCAGCTTAGGGGAGGCCCTGAACACTGAAGCTTTCTTT.

Ten or more counts support this clonotype. The chain joins TRBV10-3 to TRBJ1-5; D unresolved. Germline V CDR1 and CDR2: ENHRY, SYGVKD. This CDR3 region has 14 residues. V gave up 11 bases and J gave up 4 bases, with 18 bases separating them. CDR3 loop: CAAQGSGGNQPQHF. The CDR3 bases are TGTGCCGCCCAAGGATCGGGAGGGAATCAGCCCCAGCATTTT.

For this clonotype: This may be a read error: a much more frequent sequence differs by one nucleotide. The conserved closing phenylalanine or tryptophan is absent in this CDR3, likely reflecting a read error. This chain links TRBV3-1 with TRBJ2-7; D uncertain. This CDR3 spans 11 amino acids. Trimming left V 3 bases short and J 3 bases short, with 3 bases between. The germline V gene encodes CDR1 LGHDT and CDR2 YNNKEL (reference sequence). The CDR3 is CASSQRYEQYL. The CDR3 bases are TGTGCCAGCAGCCAGCGCTACGAGCAGTACCTC.

This clonotype was observed a few times. The CDR3 region is CASSRMGLAIGELFF. CDR3 coding DNA: TGTGCCAGCAGCAGGATGGGACTAGCTATCGGGGAGCTGTTTTTT. The rearrangement joins TRBV7-2 to TRBJ2-2; 9 bases line up with TRBD2. Germline V gene data show CDR1 as SGHTA and CDR2 as FQGNSA. The CDR3 sequence is 15 residues long. V lost 5 bases to trimming and J lost 7 bases; unmatched junction nucleotides: 8.

The chain is built from TRBV11-3 and TRBJ2-3, with TRBD2 matching over 7 bases. The CDR3 totals 14 residues. Per germline, CDR1 SGHNT and CDR2 YENEEA. V was clipped by 5 bases and J by 4 bases; unmatched bases: 6. The CDR3 loop reads CASSGGSGADTQYF. CDR3 nucleotides: TGTGCCAGCAGCGGGGGGAGCGGGGCAGATACGCAGTATTTT.

This clonotype was observed a handful of times. The J gene is TRBJ2-7, the V gene TRBV11-2; D possibly corresponds to TRBD2 (5 bases). V lost 5 bases and J 7 bases, leaving 21 bases between the germline ends. Germline loops: CDR1 SGHAT, CDR2 FQNNGV. This CDR3 comprises 15 residues. The DNA of the CDR3 is TGTGCCAGCAGCCAAAATACCCCAGGAGGAGGAGAGCAGTACTTC. This encodes CASSQNTPGGGEQYF.

The V gene is TRBV29-1, the J gene TRBJ2-5, with no clear D. The CDR3 consists of 11 residues. V dropped 8 bases and J dropped 5 bases, with 12 bases sitting between them. Germline CDR1 reads SQVTM; CDR2 reads ANQGSEA. CDR3 in amino acids: CSTSEVETQYF. CDR3 coding DNA: TGCAGCACGTCCGAGGTGGAGACCCAGTACTTC.

This clonotype has just a few counts. A much larger clone differs by one base, so this may be a read error. CDR3 sequence (DNA): TGTGCCGGCAGTCCTCCGGGACACCAGAACACTGAAGCTTTCTTT. Its translation: CAGSPPGHQNTEAFF. The genes are TRBV12-3 or TRBV12-4 and TRBJ1-1; the D gene is possibly TRBD1 (6 bases). The CDR3 extends over 15 amino acids.

There are a few counts of this clonotype. The V and J genes are TRBV24-1 and TRBJ2-7; tentatively, D is TRBD2 (6 bases). The CDR3 has 14 amino acids. Germline V gene data show CDR1 as KGHDR and CDR2 as SFDVKD. V lost 4 bases and J lost 6, with 15 bases in between. This CDR3 reads CATSDARLGSEQYF. CDR3 nucleotides: TGTGCCACCAGTGACGCTCGGCTCGGGAGCGAGCAGTACTTC.

As for this clonotype: Given a much more abundant clone one base away, this may be a read error. V gene TRBV20-1 combines with J gene TRBJ2-3; D is uncertain. Germline CDR1 is DFQATT and CDR2 is SNEGSKA (reference sequence). The V end was cut by 5 bases, the J end by 4 bases, with 7 bases between. The CDR3 runs 11 residues. The CDR3 loop is CSAVLADTQYF. CDR3 in DNA: TGCAGTGCTGTCTTGGCAGATACGCAGTATTTT.

This clonotype was found many times. V gene TRBV6-1 combines with J gene TRBJ2-1; D gene uncertain. Germline CDR1 MNHNS, CDR2 SASEGT. This CDR3 region has 16 residues. Trimming shortened V by 5 bases and J by 0 bases, and 14 bases separated the two germline ends. The CDR3 loop is CASSFPTGLSYNEQFF. The CDR3 DNA is TGTGCCAGCAGTTTCCCGACTGGCCTCTCCTACAATGAGCAGTTCTTC.

This chain connects TRBV9 to TRBJ1-5; weak D call: TRBD1 (6 bases). Germline V lookup: CDR1 SGDLS, CDR2 YYNGEE. The CDR3 extends over 14 amino acids. V lost 0 bases and J lost 3, with 7 bases in between. CDR3 region: CASSVGTDNQPQHF. The CDR3 DNA follows: TGTGCCAGCAGCGTAGGGACAGACAATCAGCCCCAGCATTTT.